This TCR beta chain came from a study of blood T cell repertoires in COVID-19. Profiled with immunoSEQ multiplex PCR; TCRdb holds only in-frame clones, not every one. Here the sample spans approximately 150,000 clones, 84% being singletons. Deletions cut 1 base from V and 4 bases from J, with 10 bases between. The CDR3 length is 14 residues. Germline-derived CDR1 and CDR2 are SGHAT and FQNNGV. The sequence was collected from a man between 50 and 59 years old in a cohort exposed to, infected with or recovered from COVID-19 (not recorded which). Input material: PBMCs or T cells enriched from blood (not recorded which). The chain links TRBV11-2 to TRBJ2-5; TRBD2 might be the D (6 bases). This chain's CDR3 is CASSLAGVLETQYF. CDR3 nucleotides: TGTGCCAGCAGCTTAGCGGGAGTGTTAGAGACCCAGTACTTC.